This T cell receptor beta chain was identified during a study of shared clonotypes between healthy human individuals. CDR3 size: 14 residues. Clones were read by immunoSEQ multiplex PCR, and TCRdb kept only the in-frame ones, dropping some. This table holds 110,000 or so clones, approximately 70% found once. V gene TRBV7-5 combines with J gene TRBJ2-7; the D call TRBD1 from the table was never checked on the DNA. TRBV7-5 is an annotated pseudogene. The sample comprised memory CD8+ T cells sorted from blood. This sample's subset: CD45RO+ cells pooled with CCR7-negative TemRA cells. The source is a woman aged 25 to 39 in good health. CDR3 nucleotides: TGTGTCAGAAGCTTAACAAATCCCTTTTACGAGCAGTACTTC. It codes for CVRSLTNPFYEQYF.